The clone carrying this TCR beta chain was recorded once. This specimen belongs to a study of CD8+ T cells in alopecia areata. The sequencing template was cDNA reverse transcribed from extracted RNA. TCRdb's table, derived via immunoSEQ multiplex PCR, lists solely in-frame clones and lacks some. This sample yields under 200,000 clones, of which 55% to 75% are seen a single time; more than 0.7% belongs to the top ten. The sample's treatment: oral pan-JAK inhibitor, 5-10 mg twice daily. CDR3 length: 15 amino acids. Germline assignment: CDR1 SGDLS and CDR2 YYNGEE. The germline V and J ends were trimmed by 0 bases and 9 bases, with 13 bases remaining between them.

The material sequenced was CD4+ T cells sorted from blood, taken at week 4, from a patient treated with tofacitinib. This rearrangement joins TRBV9 to TRBJ1-6; no definite D call. This sequence originates from a human donor with alopecia areata. As DNA, the CDR3 is TGTGCCAGCAGCGTAGCTTTGGAGCTCCCTTCACCCCTCCACTTT. Translating gives CASSVALELPSPLHF. The full variable domain, in which reference TRBV9 and TRBJ1-6 provide the parts outside the CDR3, is DSGVTQTPKHLITATGQRVTLRCSPRSGDLSVYWYQQSLDQGLQFLIQYYNGEERAKGNILERFSAQQFPDLHSELNLSSLELGDSALYFCASSVALELPSPLHFGNGTRLTVT.